This entry lists 27 T cell receptor beta chains sequenced from one sample in a study of shared clonotypes between healthy human individuals. Clones were sequenced by immunoSEQ multiplex PCR, and TCRdb holds only the in-frame ones, with some missing. This sample has under 2,500,000 clones, with 90% to 96% found just once. Sequencing input: naive CD4+ T cells sorted from blood. Specified subset: CD45RA+ positively selected. These receptors were collected from a man aged 18 to 29 in good health.

The chain combines TRBV10-3 with TRBJ2-7, with D uncertain. In germline, CDR1 is ENHRY, CDR2 SYGVKD. The CDR3 covers 12 residues. The V end lost 10 bases, the J end lost 4 bases, and 14 bases lay between the germline ends. In DNA, the CDR3 is TGTGCCACCCGGCAGGCCACATACGAGCAGTACTTC. This gives the protein CATRQATYEQYF.

V gene TRBV27 combines with J gene TRBJ1-5, with D tentatively TRBD1 (5 bases). Per germline, CDR1 MNHEY and CDR2 SMNVEV (reference sequence). CDR3 length equals 15 residues. V lost 3 bases, J lost 4 bases, and 13 bases lay in between. The DNA of the CDR3 is TGTGCCAGCAGTTTTGGGCCAGGGTTTAATCAGCCCCAGCATTTT. This encodes CASSFGPGFNQPQHF.

Here the CDR3 reads CASSYSSGVYEQYF. CDR3 coding DNA: TGTGCCAGCAGTTATTCTAGCGGAGTATACGAGCAGTACTTC. The J gene is TRBJ2-7, the V gene TRBV6-6; 7 bases fit TRBD2. CDR1 is MNHNY, CDR2 SVGAGI, per germline (reference sequence). The V segment lost 3 bases and the J segment 4 bases; nucleotides outside the gene matches: 6. The CDR3 is 14 residues long.

The V and J genes are TRBV6-5 and TRBJ2-1; 8 bases agree with TRBD2. Trimming cost V 2 bases and J 1 base; bases outside gene matches: 1. The CDR3 extends over 15 amino acids. The germline V gene has CDR1 MNHEY and CDR2 SVGAGI. The CDR3 spells CASSYTSGSYNEQFF. As DNA, the CDR3 is TGTGCCAGCAGTTACACTAGCGGATCCTACAATGAGCAGTTCTTC.

This sequence joins TRBV6-4 and TRBJ2-1; D is perhaps TRBD2 (6 bases). CDR3 length: 14 residues. Deletions cut 7 bases from V and 2 bases from J, with 12 bases between. From germline, CDR1 is MRHNA and CDR2 SNTAGT. Here the CDR3 DNA reads TGTGCCAGCAAACGGGGGAAGGCCTACAATGAGCAGTTCTTC. It encodes CASKRGKAYNEQFF.

The V gene is TRBV19, the J gene TRBJ2-7; unclear D gene. V was cut by 0 bases and J by 3 bases, with 6 bases left in between. This CDR3 is 13 amino acids long. Germline V gives CDR1 LNHDA, CDR2 SQIVND (reference sequence). The CDR3 sequence is CASSIDSGYEQYF. The CDR3 DNA reads TGTGCCAGTAGTATAGATTCGGGCTACGAGCAGTACTTC. Variable domain in full (rest from reference TRBV19 and TRBJ2-7): DGGITQSPKYLFRKEGQNVTLSCEQNLNHDAMYWYRQDPGQGLRLIYYSQIVNDFQKGDIAEGYSVSREKKESFPLTVTSAQKNPTAFYLCASSIDSGYEQYFGPGTRLTVT.

The V and J genes are TRBV15 and TRBJ2-1; tentatively, D is TRBD2 (5 bases). This CDR3 is 15 amino acids long. From germline, CDR1 is LNHNV and CDR2 YYDKDF (reference sequence). Between the trimmed V and J ends, which lost 3 bases and 0 bases, there was a span of 9 bases. The CDR3, as DNA: TGTGCCACCAGCAGCGGAGGCAGCTCCTACAATGAGCAGTTCTTC. It encodes CATSSGGSSYNEQFF.

This chain joins TRBV6-1 and TRBJ1-6; D unclear. Germline V gene sequence: CDR1 MNHNS, CDR2 SASEGT. V was cut by 2 bases and J by 7 bases, with 12 bases left in between. The CDR3 spans 15 residues. The CDR3 loop is CASSEWAGMNSPLHF. The CDR3 DNA reads as TGTGCCAGCAGTGAATGGGCAGGTATGAATTCACCCCTCCACTTT.

This clone appeared a few times. V gene TRBV7-2 combines with J gene TRBJ1-6; D not certain. Deletions cut 4 bases from V and 10 bases from J, with 17 bases between. This CDR3 region has 15 residues. Per the germline V gene, CDR1 is SGHTA and CDR2 is FQGNSA. This chain's CDR3 is CASSSNPAVGSPLHF. The CDR3 DNA sequence: TGTGCCAGCAGCTCGAACCCGGCGGTGGGATCACCCCTCCACTTT.

The gene calls are TRBV9 and TRBJ1-2; D is unclear. The germline V and J ends were trimmed by 4 bases and 6 bases, with 13 bases remaining between them. The V gene's germline CDR1 is SGDLS and CDR2 YYNGEE. This CDR3 is 13 amino acids long. CDR3 in DNA: TGTGCCAGCAGCCCGAGGATCGGGGATGGCTACACCTTC. Protein sequence: CASSPRIGDGYTF.

The V and J genes are TRBV2 and TRBJ2-7, with 9 nucleotides matching TRBD1. This CDR3 spans 13 amino acids. After removal of 6 bases from V and 4 bases from J, the junction contained 4 bases not matched to a gene. CDR1 and CDR2 (germline): SNHLY, FYNNEI. CDR3: CASREQGAYEQYF. CDR3 nucleotide sequence: TGTGCCAGCAGGGAACAGGGGGCGTACGAGCAGTACTTC.

CDR3 nucleotides: TGTGCCAGCAGCTTAGATGGTAGAGGGGAGACCCAGTACTTC. It is translated as CASSLDGRGETQYF. The V and J genes are TRBV11-2 and TRBJ2-5; possibly TRBD2 for D (5 bases). The CDR3 has 14 residues. The V gene's germline CDR1 is SGHAT and CDR2 FQNNGV. V was shortened by 0 bases and J by 5 bases, with 10 bases between the two germline ends.

This clone turned up a few times. The rearrangement joins TRBV6-5 to TRBJ1-4, with a weak D call TRBD1 (5 bases). Trimming pared 2 bases from V and 1 base from J, leaving 8 bases between. The germline V gene encodes CDR1 MNHEY and CDR2 SVGAGI. The CDR3 is 15 residues long. DNA for the CDR3: TGTGCCAGCAGTTACGGGGGGGGAACTAATGAAAAACTGTTTTTT. It yields the protein CASSYGGGTNEKLFF.

CDR3 sequence: CASTMDRDGTEAFF. CDR3 bases: TGTGCCAGCACTATGGACAGGGACGGTACTGAAGCTTTCTTT. V and J are TRBV6-1 and TRBJ1-1, with 8 positions matching TRBD1. J was trimmed by 5 bases and V by 7 bases; bases with no gene match: 9. The CDR3 covers 14 residues. Germline assignment: CDR1 MNHNS and CDR2 SASEGT.

The rearrangement uses TRBV5-1 and TRBJ2-3; D possibly matches TRBD1 or TRBD2 (5 bases each). CDR1 and CDR2 (germline): SGHRS, YFSETQ. The CDR3 contains 18 residues. V was trimmed by 0 bases and J by 2 bases, leaving 19 bases between them. The DNA of the CDR3 is TGCGCCAGCAGCTTGGGGGGGAGTTTCTCCCTATTCACAGATACGCAGTATTTT. Translating gives CASSLGGSFSLFTDTQYF.

Written as DNA, the CDR3 is TGTGCCAGCTCACCAATGCCAGGGGGCTGGGAAGGGCAGTACTTC. Protein product: CASSPMPGGWEGQYF. The chain carries TRBV18 and TRBJ2-7; 8 bases match TRBD1. V was clipped by 2 bases and J by 9 bases; unmatched bases: 12. From germline, CDR1 is KGHSH and CDR2 LQKENI. The CDR3 is made up of 15 amino acids. The whole variable domain, filled in from reference TRBV18 and TRBJ2-7, reads NAGVMQNPRHLVRRRGQEARLRCSPMKGHSHVYWYRQLPEEGLKFMVYLQKENIIDESGMPKERFSAEFPKEGPSILRIQQVVRGDSAAYFCASSPMPGGWEGQYFGPGTRLTVT.

The gene calls are TRBV28 and TRBJ1-3; tentative D call: TRBD1 (6 bases). Germline-derived CDR1 and CDR2 are MDHEN and SYDVKM. The CDR3 is 14 residues long. V lost 8 bases and J 4 bases, leaving 15 bases between the germline ends. The CDR3 sequence is CASGGGALGNTIYF. CDR3 in DNA: TGTGCCAGCGGTGGGGGGGCCTTAGGAAACACCATATATTTT.

This chain links TRBV5-1 with TRBJ2-2; D might be TRBD1 (6 bases). This CDR3 is built from 16 residues. V shed 2 bases and J shed 4 bases, with 15 bases lying between them. CDR1 and CDR2 (germline): SGHRS, YFSETQ. CDR3 in DNA: TGCGCCAGCAGCTTAATAGGGGGAGTACTCACCGGGGAGCTGTTTTTT. Protein: CASSLIGGVLTGELFF.

The genes are TRBV19 and TRBJ1-4, with 8 bases identical to TRBD1. V lost 4 bases to trimming and J lost 8 bases; unmatched junction nucleotides: 9. Germline V gene data show CDR1 as LNHDA and CDR2 as SQIVND (reference sequence). This CDR3 comprises 15 residues. The CDR3 region has the DNA TGTGCCAGTAGTACACAGGGGGTTATAATGGAAAAACTGTTTTTT. This encodes CASSTQGVIMEKLFF.

The chain employs TRBV10-3 and TRBJ2-5; 10 positions agree with TRBD1. V shed 10 bases, J shed 3 bases, and the junction held 2 bases outside the gene matches. Germline loops: CDR1 ENHRY, CDR2 SYGVKD. The CDR3 is made up of 12 amino acids. As DNA, the CDR3 is TGTGCCACCGGACAGGGGGAAGAGACCCAGTACTTC. Amino acids: CATGQGEETQYF.

The rearrangement joins TRBV2 to TRBJ2-2, with D tentatively TRBD1 (6 bases). The CDR3 runs to 17 residues. V lost 6 bases, J lost 0 bases, and 17 bases lay in between. CDR1 is SNHLY and CDR2 is FYNNEI in the germline V gene. As DNA, the CDR3 is TGTGCCAGCAGCTTTGGACAGACCCAGGCGAACACCGGGGAGCTGTTTTTT. Its translation is CASSFGQTQANTGELFF.

The CDR3 coding sequence is TGTGCCAGCAGTTTGCGCGAGGTGCAGTTCTTC. As protein: CASSLREVQFF. J is TRBJ2-1 and V is TRBV6-5; D gene ambiguous. Per germline, CDR1 MNHEY and CDR2 SVGAGI. CDR3 size: 11 residues. V was trimmed by 4 bases and J by 12 bases, leaving 10 bases between them.

The rearrangement links TRBV27 to TRBJ2-2; D is uncertain. This CDR3 has 15 residues. Trimming stripped 2 bases from V and 4 bases from J, with 11 bases between. From germline, CDR1 is MNHEY and CDR2 SMNVEV (reference sequence). In DNA form, the CDR3 reads TGTGCCAGCAGTTTAACCCGGAGCTCCACCGGGGAGCTGTTTTTT. Translated, it gives CASSLTRSSTGELFF.

As regards this clone: One end of the junction is discordant with germline, which a read error may explain. The chain carries TRBV7-7 and TRBJ2-5; TRBD2 agrees at 9 bases. The CDR3 loop spans 16 amino acids. Looked up from germline, CDR1 is SSHAT and CDR2 is FNYEAQ (reference sequence). Here the CDR3 reads CASSLALAGGQETQYF. CDR3 nucleotide sequence: TGTGCTAGCAGCTTAGCACTAGCGGGTGGACAAGAGACCCAGTACTTC. Using reference TRBV7-7 and TRBJ2-5 for the parts outside the CDR3, the full variable domain is GAGVSQSPRYKVTKRGQDVTLRCDPISSHATLYWYQQALGQGPEFLTYFNYEAQPDKSGLPSDRFSAERPEGSISTLTIQRTEQRDSAMYRCASSLALAGGQETQYFGPGTRLLVL.

The V and J genes are TRBV14 and TRBJ1-4; D is undetermined. V lost 5 bases and J lost 4, with 17 bases in between. This CDR3 is 16 amino acids long. Germline values: CDR1 SGHDN, CDR2 FVKESK. CDR3 sequence: CASSSHGRERNEKLFF. DNA for the CDR3: TGTGCCAGCAGCTCCCACGGGAGGGAACGTAATGAAAAACTGTTTTTT.

This sequence joins TRBV5-1 and TRBJ2-7; D possibly corresponds to TRBD2 (5 bases). The V and J ends lost 1 base and 2 bases respectively, with 10 bases between them. Germline V gene sequence: CDR1 SGHRS, CDR2 YFSETQ. The CDR3 covers 14 residues. CDR3 sequence: CASSLQAAPYEQYF. The CDR3 DNA reads TGCGCCAGCAGCTTGCAAGCGGCACCCTACGAGCAGTACTTC.

Note on this clone: Other DNA sequences in this sample translate to the same CDR3. This chain uses TRBV6-5 with TRBJ2-7; D call uncertain. Germline values: CDR1 MNHEY, CDR2 SVGAGI. The ends were cut back, 2 bases at V and 5 bases at J, with 4 bases in the middle. The CDR3 covers 11 residues. CDR3 coding DNA: TGTGCCAGCAGTTACGGACACGAGCAGTACTTC. Amino acids: CASSYGHEQYF.